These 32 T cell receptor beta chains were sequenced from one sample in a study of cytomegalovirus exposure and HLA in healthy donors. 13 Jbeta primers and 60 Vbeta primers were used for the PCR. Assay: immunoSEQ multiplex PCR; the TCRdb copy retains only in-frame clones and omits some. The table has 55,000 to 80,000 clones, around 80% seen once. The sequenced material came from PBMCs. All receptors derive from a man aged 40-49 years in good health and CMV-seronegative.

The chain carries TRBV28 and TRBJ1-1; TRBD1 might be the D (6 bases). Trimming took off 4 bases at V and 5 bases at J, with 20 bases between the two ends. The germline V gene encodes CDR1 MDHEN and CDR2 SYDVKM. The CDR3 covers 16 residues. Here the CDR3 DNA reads TGTGCCAGCAGTTCCCTTGGACAGTCCCAGGGGACTGAAGCTTTCTTT. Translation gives CASSSLGQSQGTEAFF.

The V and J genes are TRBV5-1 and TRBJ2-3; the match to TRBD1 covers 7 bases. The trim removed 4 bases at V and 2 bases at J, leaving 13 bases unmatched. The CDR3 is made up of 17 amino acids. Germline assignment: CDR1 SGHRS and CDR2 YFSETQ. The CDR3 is CASSAKGGFGATDTQYF. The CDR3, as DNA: TGCGCCAGCAGCGCGAAAGGGGGCTTTGGAGCCACAGATACGCAGTATTTT.

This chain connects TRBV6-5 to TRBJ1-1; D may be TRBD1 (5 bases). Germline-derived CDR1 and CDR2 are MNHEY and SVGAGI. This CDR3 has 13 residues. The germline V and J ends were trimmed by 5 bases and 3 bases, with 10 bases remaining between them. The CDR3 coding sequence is TGTGCCAGCAGTGAAGCGGGACACACTGAAGCTTTCTTT. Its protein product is CASSEAGHTEAFF.

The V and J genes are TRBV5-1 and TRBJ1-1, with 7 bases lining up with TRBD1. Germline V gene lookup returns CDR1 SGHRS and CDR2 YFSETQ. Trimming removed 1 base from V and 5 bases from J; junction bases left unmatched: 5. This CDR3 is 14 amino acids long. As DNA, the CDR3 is TGCGCCAGCAGCTTGCCATCAGGGGGAACTGAAGCTTTCTTT. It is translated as CASSLPSGGTEAFF.

CDR3 in DNA: TGCGCCAGCAGCCAAGAGTCGGGGTTCGCCAAAAACATTCAGTACTTC. Protein product: CASSQESGFAKNIQYF. This sequence joins TRBV4-1 and TRBJ2-4; D is possibly TRBD2 (5 bases). Germline V gene sequence: CDR1 MGHRA, CDR2 YSYEKL. This CDR3 region has 16 residues. V was shortened by 0 bases and J by 1 base, with 10 bases between the two germline ends.

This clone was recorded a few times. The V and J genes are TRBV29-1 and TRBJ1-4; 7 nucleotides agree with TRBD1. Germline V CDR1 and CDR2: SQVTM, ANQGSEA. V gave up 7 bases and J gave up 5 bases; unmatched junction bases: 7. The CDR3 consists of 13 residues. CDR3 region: CSARQGPNEKLFF. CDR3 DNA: TGCAGCGCTAGACAGGGCCCCAATGAAAAACTGTTTTTT.

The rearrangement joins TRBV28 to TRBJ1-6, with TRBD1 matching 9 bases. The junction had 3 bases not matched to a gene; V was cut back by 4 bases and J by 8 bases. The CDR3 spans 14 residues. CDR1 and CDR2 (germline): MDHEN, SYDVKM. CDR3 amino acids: CASSSGQGDSPLHF. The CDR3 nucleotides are TGTGCCAGCAGTTCGGGACAGGGTGATTCACCCCTCCACTTT.

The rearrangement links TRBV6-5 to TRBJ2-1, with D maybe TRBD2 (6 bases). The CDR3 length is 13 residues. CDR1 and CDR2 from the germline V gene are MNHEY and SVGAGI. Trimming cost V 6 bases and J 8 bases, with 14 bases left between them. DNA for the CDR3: TGTGCCAGCAGGGCGGGCGGGGTGTATGAGCAGTTCTTC. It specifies CASRAGGVYEQFF.

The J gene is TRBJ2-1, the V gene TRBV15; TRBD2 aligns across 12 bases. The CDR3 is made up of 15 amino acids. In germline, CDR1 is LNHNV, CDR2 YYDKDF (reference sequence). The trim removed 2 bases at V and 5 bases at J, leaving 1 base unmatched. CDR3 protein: CATSRRLAGDNEQFF. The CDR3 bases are TGTGCCACCAGCAGAAGACTAGCGGGAGACAATGAGCAGTTCTTC. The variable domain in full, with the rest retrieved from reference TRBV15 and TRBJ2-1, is DAMVIQNPRYQVTQFGKPVTLSCSQTLNHNVMYWYQQKSSQAPKLLFHYYDKDFNNEADTPDNFQSRRPNTSFCFLDIRSPGLGDTAMYLCATSRRLAGDNEQFFGPGTRLTVL.

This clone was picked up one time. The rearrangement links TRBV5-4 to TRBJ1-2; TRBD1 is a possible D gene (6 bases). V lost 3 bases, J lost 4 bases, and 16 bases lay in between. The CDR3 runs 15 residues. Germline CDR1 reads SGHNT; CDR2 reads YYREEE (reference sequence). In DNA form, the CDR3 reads TGTGCCAGCAGCTCGCGGACCACCAGGGGCTATGGCTACACCTTC. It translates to CASSSRTTRGYGYTF.

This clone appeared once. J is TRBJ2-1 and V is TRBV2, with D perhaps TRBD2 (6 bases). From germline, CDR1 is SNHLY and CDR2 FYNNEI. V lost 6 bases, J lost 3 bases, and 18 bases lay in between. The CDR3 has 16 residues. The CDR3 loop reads CASRGGGAGGYNEQFF. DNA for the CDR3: TGTGCCAGCAGGGGGGGTGGGGCCGGGGGCTACAATGAGCAGTTCTTC.

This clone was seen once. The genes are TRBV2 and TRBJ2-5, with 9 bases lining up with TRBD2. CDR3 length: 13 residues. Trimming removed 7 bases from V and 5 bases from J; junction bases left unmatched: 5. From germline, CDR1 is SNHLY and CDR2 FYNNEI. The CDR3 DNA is TGTGCCAGCACGGGCGGGGGGGGTGAGACCCAGTACTTC. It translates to CASTGGGGETQYF.

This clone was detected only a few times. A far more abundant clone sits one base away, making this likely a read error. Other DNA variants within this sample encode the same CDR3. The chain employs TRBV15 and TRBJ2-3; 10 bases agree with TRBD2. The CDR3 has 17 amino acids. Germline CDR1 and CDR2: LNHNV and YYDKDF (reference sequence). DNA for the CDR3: TGTGCCACGAGCAGAGGGGTGAGCGGGGGGGCATCGGATACGCAGTATTTT. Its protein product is CATSRGVSGGASDTQYF.

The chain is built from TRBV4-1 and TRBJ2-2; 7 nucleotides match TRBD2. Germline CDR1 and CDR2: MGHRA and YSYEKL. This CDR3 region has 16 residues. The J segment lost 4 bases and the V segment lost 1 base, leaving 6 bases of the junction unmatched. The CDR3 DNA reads TGCGCCAGCAGCCAAGGTCCTAGCGGCATCACCGGGGAGCTGTTTTTT. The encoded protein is CASSQGPSGITGELFF.

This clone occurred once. Written as DNA, the CDR3 is TGTGCCAGCAGCGTGGCAGGGGGTGGCACTGAAGCTTTCTTT. This encodes CASSVAGGGTEAFF. The rearrangement uses TRBV9 and TRBJ1-1, with 7 nucleotides matching TRBD1. Germline assignment: CDR1 SGDLS and CDR2 YYNGEE. V lost 2 bases and J lost 4; bases outside the gene matches: 5. This CDR3 spans 14 amino acids.

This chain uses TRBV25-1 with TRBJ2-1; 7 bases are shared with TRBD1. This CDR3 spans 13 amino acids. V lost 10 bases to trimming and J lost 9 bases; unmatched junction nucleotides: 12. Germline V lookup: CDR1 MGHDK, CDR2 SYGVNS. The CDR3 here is CATAGTAFGEQFF. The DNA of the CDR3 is TGTGCCACGGCCGGGACAGCCTTCGGTGAGCAGTTCTTC. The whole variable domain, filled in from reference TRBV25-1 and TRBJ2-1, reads EADIYQTPRYLVIGTGKKITLECSQTMGHDKMYWYQQDPGMELHLIHYSYGVNSTEKGDLSSESTVSRIRTEHFPLTLESARPSHTSQYLCATAGTAFGEQFFGPGTRLTVL.

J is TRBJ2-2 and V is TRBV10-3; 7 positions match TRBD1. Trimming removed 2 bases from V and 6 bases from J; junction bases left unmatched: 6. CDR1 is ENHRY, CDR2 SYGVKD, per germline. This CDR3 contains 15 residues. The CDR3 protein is CAISERDSHPGELFF. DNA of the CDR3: TGTGCCATCAGTGAGCGGGACAGCCACCCCGGGGAGCTGTTTTTT.

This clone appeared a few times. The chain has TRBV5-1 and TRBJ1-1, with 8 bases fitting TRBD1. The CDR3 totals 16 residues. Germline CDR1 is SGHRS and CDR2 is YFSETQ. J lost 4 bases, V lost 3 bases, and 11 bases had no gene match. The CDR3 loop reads CASSSGETGALTEAFF. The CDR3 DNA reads TGCGCCAGCAGCTCTGGAGAGACAGGGGCACTCACTGAAGCTTTCTTT.

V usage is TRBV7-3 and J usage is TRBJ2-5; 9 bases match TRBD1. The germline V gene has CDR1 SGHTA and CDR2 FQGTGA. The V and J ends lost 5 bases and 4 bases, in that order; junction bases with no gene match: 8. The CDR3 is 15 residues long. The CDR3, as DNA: TGTGCCAGCAGCGTACAGGGGGCCAGCGGAGAGACCCAGTACTTC. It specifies CASSVQGASGETQYF.

CDR3 coding DNA: TGTGCCAGTAGTATTAGGACAGGTCCCTACGAGCAGTACTTC. Encoded protein: CASSIRTGPYEQYF. The chain joins TRBV19 to TRBJ2-7; 7 bases agree with TRBD1. Germline V gene sequence: CDR1 LNHDA, CDR2 SQIVND (reference sequence). Unmatched junction bases numbered 4, after V lost 3 bases and J lost 2 bases. The CDR3 covers 14 residues.

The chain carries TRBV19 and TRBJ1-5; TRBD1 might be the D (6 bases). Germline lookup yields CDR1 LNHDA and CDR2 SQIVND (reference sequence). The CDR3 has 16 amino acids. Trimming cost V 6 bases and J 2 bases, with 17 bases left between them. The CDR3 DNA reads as TGTGCCAGTAGCCCCTGGGGGCCGCGAGGCAATCAGCCCCAGCATTTT. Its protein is CASSPWGPRGNQPQHF.

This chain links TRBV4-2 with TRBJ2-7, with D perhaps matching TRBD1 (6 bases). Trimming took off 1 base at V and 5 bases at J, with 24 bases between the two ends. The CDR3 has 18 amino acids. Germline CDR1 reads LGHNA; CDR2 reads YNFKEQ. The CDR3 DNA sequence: TGTGCCAGCAGCCAAGTACGTAGCAGACGTACAGGGATCGACGAGCAGTACTTC. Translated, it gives CASSQVRSRRTGIDEQYF.

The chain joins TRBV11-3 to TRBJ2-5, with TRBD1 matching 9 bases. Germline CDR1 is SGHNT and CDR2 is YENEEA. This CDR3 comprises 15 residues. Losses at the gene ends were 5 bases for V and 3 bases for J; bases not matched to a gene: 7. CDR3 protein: CASSRGQGREETQYF. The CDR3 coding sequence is TGTGCCAGCAGCCGAGGACAGGGGAGAGAAGAGACCCAGTACTTC.

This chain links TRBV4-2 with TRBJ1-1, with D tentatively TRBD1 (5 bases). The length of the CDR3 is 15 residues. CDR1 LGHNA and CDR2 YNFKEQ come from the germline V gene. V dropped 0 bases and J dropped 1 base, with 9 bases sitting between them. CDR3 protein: CASSQEWRGNTEAFF. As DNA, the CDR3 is TGTGCCAGCAGCCAAGAATGGAGGGGGAACACTGAAGCTTTCTTT.

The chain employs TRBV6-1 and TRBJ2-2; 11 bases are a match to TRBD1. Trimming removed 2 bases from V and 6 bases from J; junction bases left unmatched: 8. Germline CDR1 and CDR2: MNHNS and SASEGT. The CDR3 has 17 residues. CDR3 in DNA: TGTGCCAGCAGTGAATCAGTGGCGGACAGGGGGCCCGGGGAGCTGTTTTTT. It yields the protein CASSESVADRGPGELFF.

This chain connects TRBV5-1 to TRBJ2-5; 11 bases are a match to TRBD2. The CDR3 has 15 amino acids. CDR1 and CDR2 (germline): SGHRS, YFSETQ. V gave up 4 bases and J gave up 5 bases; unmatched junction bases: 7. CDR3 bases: TGCGCCAGCAGCGCCGGGACTAGCGGTCGGGAGACCCAGTACTTC. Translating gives CASSAGTSGRETQYF.

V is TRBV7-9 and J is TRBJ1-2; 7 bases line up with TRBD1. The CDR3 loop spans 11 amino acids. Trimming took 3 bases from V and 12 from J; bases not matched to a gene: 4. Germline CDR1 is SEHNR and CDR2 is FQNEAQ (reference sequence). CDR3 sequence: CASSFGGQNTF. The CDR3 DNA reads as TGTGCCAGCAGCTTCGGGGGACAGAACACCTTC.

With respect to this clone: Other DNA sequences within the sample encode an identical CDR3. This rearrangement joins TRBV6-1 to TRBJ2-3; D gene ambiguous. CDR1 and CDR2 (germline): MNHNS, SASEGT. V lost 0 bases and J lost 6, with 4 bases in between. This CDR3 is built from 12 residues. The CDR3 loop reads CASSEARDTQYF. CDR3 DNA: TGTGCCAGCAGTGAAGCGAGGGATACGCAGTATTTT.

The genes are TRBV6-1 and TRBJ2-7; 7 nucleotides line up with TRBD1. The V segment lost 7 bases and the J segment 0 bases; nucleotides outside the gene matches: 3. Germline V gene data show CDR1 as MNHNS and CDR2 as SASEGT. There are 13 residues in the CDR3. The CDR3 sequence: CASTWDSSYEQYF. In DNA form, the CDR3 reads TGTGCCAGCACCTGGGACAGCTCCTACGAGCAGTACTTC.

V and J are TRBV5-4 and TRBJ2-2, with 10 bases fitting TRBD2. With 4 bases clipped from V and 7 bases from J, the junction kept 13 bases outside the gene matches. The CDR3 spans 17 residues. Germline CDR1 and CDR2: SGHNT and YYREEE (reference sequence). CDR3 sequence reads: CASSPLAAGGPVGELFF. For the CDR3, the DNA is TGTGCCAGCAGCCCACTCGCAGCGGGAGGGCCGGTCGGGGAGCTGTTTTTT.

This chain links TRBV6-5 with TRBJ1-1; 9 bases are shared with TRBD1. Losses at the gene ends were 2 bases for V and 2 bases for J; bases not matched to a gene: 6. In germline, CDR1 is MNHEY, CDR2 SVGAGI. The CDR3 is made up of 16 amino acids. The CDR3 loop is CASSYGGTGINTEAFF. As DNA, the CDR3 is TGTGCCAGCAGTTACGGTGGGACAGGGATTAACACTGAAGCTTTCTTT.

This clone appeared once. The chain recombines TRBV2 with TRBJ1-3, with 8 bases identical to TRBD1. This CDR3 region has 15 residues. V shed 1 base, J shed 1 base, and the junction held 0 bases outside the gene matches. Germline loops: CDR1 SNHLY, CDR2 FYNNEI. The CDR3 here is CASSEGTGSGNTIYF. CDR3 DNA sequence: TGTGCCAGCAGTGAAGGGACAGGGTCTGGAAACACCATATATTTT. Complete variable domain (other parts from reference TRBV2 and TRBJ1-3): EPEVTQTPSHQVTQMGQEVILRCVPISNHLYFYWYRQILGQKVEFLVSFYNNEISEKSEIFDDQFSVERPDGSNFTLKIRSTKLEDSAMYFCASSEGTGSGNTIYFGEGSWLTVV.